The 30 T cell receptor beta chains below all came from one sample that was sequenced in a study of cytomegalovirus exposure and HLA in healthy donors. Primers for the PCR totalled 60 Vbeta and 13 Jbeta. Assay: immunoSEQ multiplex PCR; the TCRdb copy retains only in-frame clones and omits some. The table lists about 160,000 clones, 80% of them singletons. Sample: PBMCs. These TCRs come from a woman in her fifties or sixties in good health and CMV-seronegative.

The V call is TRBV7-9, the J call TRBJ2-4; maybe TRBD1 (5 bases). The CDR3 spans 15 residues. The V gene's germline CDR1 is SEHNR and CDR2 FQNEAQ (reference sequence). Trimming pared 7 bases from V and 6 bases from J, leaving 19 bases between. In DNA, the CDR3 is TGTGCCAGCACCTCCGCGACCCCGACAGCAAACATTCAGTACTTC. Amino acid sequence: CASTSATPTANIQYF.

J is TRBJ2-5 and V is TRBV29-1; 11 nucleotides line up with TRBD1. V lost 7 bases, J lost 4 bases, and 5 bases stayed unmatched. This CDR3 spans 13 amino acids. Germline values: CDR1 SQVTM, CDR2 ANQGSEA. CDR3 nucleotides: TGCAGCGGCCTGGACAGGGGGCTAGAGACCCAGTACTTC. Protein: CSGLDRGLETQYF. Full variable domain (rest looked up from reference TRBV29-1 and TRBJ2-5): SAVISQKPSRDICQRGTSLTIQCQVDSQVTMMFWYRQQPGQSLTLIATANQGSEATYESGFVIDKFPISRPNLTFSTLTVSNMSPEDSSIYLCSGLDRGLETQYFGPGTRLLVL.

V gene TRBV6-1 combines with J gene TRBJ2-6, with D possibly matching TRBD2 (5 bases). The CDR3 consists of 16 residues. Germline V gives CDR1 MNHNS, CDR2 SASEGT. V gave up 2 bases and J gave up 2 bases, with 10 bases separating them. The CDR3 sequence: CASSEPGKAGANVLTF. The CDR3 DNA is TGTGCCAGCAGTGAACCCGGGAAGGCTGGGGCCAACGTCCTGACTTTC.

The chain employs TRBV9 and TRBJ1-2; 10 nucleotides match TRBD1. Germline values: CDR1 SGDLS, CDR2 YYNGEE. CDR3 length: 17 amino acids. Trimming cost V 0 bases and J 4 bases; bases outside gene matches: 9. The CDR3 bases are TGTGCCAGCAGCGTAGAGTGGGGACAGGGGATGGGCTATGGCTACACCTTC. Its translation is CASSVEWGQGMGYGYTF.

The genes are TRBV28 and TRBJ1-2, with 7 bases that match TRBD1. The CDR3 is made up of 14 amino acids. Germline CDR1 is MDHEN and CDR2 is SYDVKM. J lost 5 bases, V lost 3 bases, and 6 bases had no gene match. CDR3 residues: CASSFTGTVYGYTF. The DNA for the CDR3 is TGTGCCAGCAGTTTCACCGGGACAGTATATGGCTACACCTTC.

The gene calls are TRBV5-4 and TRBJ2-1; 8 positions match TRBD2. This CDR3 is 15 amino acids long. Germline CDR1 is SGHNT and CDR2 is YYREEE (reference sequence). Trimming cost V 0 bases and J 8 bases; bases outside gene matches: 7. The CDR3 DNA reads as TGTGCCAGCAGCTTGGTCTCGGGGGGGCCCCATGAGCAGTTCTTC. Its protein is CASSLVSGGPHEQFF.

The CDR3 is CASSRSSTEAFF. The CDR3 nucleotides read TGTGCCAGCAGTAGATCTAGTACTGAAGCTTTCTTT. The rearrangement links TRBV2 to TRBJ1-1; no reliable D call. V lost 5 bases and J 5 bases, leaving 9 bases between the germline ends. Per the germline V gene, CDR1 is SNHLY and CDR2 is FYNNEI. This CDR3 contains 12 residues.

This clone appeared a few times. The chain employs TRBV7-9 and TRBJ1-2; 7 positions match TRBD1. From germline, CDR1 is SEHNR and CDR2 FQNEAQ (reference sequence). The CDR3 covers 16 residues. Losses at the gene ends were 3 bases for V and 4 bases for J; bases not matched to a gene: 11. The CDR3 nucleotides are TGTGCCAGCAGCTTTAGCGGAGGGGGACAGAGCTATGGCTACACCTTC. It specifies CASSFSGGGQSYGYTF.

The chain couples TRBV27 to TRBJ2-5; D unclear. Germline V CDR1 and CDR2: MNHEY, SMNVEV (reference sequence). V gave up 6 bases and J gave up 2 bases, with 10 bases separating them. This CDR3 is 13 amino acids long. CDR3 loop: CASRSHVQETQYF. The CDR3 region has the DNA TGTGCCAGCAGGTCACACGTTCAAGAGACCCAGTACTTC.

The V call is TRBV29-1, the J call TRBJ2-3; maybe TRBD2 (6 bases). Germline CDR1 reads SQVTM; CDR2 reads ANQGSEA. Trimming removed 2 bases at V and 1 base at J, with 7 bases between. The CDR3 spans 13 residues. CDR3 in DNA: TGCAGCGTTGAAACGGGGGGCACAGATACGCAGTATTTT. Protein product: CSVETGGTDTQYF.

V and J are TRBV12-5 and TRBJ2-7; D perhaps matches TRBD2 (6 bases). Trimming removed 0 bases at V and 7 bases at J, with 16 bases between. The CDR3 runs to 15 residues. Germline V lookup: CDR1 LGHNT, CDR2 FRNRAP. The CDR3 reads CASGLVRGDAVEQYF. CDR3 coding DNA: TGTGCTAGTGGTTTGGTACGCGGGGATGCAGTGGAGCAGTACTTC. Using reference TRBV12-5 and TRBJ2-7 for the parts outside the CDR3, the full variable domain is DARVTQTPRHKVTEMGQEVTMRCQPILGHNTVFWYRQTMMQGLELLAYFRNRAPLDDSGMPKDRFSAEMPDATLATLKIQPSEPRDSAVYFCASGLVRGDAVEQYFGPGTRLTVT.

This chain's CDR3 is CASSMLQGKSYEQYF. The CDR3, as DNA: TGTGCCAGTAGTATGTTGCAGGGGAAGTCCTACGAGCAGTACTTC. The rearrangement links TRBV19 to TRBJ2-7; TRBD1 might be the D (6 bases). The germline V gene encodes CDR1 LNHDA and CDR2 SQIVND (reference sequence). The CDR3 length is 15 residues. Trimming pared 3 bases from V and 1 base from J, leaving 13 bases between.

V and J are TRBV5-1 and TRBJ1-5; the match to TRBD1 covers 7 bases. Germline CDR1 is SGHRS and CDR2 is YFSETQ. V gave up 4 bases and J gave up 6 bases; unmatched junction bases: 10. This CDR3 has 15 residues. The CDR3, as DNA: TGCGCCAGCAGCCCGGGGGACAGTGATCGTCAGCCCCAGCATTTT. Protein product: CASSPGDSDRQPQHF.

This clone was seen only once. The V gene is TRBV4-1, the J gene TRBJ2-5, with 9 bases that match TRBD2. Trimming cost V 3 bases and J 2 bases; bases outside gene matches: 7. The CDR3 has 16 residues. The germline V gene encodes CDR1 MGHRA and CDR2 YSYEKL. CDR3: CASSHPTSGYQETQYF. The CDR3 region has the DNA TGCGCCAGCAGCCACCCGACTAGCGGCTATCAAGAGACCCAGTACTTC.

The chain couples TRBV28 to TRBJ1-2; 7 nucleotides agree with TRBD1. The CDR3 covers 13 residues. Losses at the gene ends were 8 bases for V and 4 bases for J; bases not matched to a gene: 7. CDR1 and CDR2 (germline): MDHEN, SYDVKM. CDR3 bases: TGTGCCAGCCGACAGGGATTGGGCTATGGCTACACCTTC. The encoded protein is CASRQGLGYGYTF.

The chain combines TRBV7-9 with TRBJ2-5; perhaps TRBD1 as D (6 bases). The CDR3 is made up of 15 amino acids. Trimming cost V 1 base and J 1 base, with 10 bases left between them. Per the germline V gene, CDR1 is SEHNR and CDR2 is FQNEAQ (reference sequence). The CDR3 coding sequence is TGTGCCAGCAGCTTAGGGACAGCGCTCCAAGAGACCCAGTACTTC. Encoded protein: CASSLGTALQETQYF.

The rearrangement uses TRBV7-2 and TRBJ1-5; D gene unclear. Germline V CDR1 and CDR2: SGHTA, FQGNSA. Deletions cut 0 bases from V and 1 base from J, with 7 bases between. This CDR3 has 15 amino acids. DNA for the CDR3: TGTGCCAGCAGCTTAGCGATCCGGAGCAATCAGCCCCAGCATTTT. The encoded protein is CASSLAIRSNQPQHF.

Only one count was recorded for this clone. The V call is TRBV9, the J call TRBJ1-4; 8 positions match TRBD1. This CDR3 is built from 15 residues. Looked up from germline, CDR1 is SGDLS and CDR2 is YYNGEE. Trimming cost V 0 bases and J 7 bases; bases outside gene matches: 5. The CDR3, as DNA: TGTGCCAGCAGCGTAGCGGGGACAGGCAGTGAAAAACTGTTTTTT. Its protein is CASSVAGTGSEKLFF. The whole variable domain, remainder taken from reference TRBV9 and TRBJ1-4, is DSGVTQTPKHLITATGQRVTLRCSPRSGDLSVYWYQQSLDQGLQFLIQYYNGEERAKGNILERFSAQQFPDLHSELNLSSLELGDSALYFCASSVAGTGSEKLFFGSGTQLSVL.

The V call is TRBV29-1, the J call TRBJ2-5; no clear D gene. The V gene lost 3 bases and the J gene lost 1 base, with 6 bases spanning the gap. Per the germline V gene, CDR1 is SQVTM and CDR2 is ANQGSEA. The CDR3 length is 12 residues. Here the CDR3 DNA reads TGCAGCGTTGAGGGCAGCCAAGAGACCCAGTACTTC. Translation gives CSVEGSQETQYF.

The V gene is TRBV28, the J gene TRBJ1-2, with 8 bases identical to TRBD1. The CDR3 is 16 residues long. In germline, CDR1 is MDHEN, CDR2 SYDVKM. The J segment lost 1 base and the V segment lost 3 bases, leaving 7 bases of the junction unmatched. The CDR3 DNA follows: TGTGCCAGCAGTTTCGCACAGGGGGAGAATAACTATGGCTACACCTTC. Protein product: CASSFAQGENNYGYTF.

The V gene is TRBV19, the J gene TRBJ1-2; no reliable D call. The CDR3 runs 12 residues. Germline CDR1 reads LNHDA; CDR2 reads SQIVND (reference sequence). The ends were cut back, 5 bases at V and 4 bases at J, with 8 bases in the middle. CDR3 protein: CASSHGTYGYTF. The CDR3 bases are TGTGCCAGTAGTCACGGTACCTATGGCTACACCTTC.

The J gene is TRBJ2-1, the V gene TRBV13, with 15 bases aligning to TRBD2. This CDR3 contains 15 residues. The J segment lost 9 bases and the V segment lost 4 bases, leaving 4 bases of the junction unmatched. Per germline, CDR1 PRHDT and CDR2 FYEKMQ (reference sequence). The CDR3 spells CASSYGTSGRTEQFF. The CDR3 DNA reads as TGTGCCAGCAGCTACGGGACTAGCGGGAGGACTGAGCAGTTCTTC.

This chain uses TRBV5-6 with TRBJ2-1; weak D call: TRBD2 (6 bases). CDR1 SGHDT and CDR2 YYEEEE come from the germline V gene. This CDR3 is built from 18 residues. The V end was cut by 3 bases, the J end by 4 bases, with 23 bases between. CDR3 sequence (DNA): TGTGCCAGCAGCTCCCGGGTAGCGGCCAACACCAAATACAATGAGCAGTTCTTC. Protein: CASSSRVAANTKYNEQFF.

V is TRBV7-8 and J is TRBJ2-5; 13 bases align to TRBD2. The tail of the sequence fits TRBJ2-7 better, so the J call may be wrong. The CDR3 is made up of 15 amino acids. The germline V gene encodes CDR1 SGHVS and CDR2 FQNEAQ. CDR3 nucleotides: TGTGCCAGCAGCGAAGGACTAGCGGGGGTCTACGAGCAGTACTTC. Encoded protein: CASSEGLAGVYEQYF.

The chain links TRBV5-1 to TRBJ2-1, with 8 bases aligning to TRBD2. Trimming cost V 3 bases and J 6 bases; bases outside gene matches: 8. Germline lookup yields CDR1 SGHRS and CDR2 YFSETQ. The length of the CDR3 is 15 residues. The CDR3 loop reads CASSYSGETSNEQFF. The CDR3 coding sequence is TGCGCCAGCAGCTATAGCGGGGAAACCTCCAATGAGCAGTTCTTC.

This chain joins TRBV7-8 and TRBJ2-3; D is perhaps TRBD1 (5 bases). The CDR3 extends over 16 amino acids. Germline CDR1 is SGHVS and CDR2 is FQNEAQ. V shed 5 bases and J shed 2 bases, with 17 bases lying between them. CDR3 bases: TGTGCCAGCAGCGCATCACAGGTTAGACACACAGATACGCAGTATTTT. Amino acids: CASSASQVRHTDTQYF.

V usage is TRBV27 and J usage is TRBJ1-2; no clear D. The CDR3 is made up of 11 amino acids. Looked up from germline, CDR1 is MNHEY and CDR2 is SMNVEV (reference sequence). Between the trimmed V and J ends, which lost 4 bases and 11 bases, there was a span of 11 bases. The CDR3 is CASSSGASYTF. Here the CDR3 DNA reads TGTGCCAGCAGTTCGGGAGCTTCTTACACCTTC.

The CDR3 loop reads CASSSPTGSGYIQYF. The DNA of the CDR3 is TGTGCCAGCAGCTCCCCGACAGGATCTGGGTACATTCAGTACTTC. The chain carries TRBV7-2 and TRBJ2-4, with D maybe TRBD1 (6 bases). Germline V CDR1 and CDR2: SGHTA, FQGNSA. The CDR3 is made up of 15 amino acids. V shed 4 bases and J shed 8 bases, with 18 bases lying between them. The complete variable domain, with remaining parts taken from reference TRBV7-2 and TRBJ2-4, reads GAGVSQSPSNKVTEKGKDVELRCDPISGHTALYWYRQSLGQGLEFLIYFQGNSAPDKSGLPSDRFSAERTGGSVSTLTIQRTQQEDSAVYLCASSSPTGSGYIQYFGAGTRLSVL.

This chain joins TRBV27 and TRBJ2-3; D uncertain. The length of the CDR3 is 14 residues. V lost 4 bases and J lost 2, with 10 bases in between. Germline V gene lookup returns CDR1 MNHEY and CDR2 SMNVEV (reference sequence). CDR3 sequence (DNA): TGTGCCAGCAGTTCCCTAGAATCCACAGATACGCAGTATTTT. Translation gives CASSSLESTDTQYF.

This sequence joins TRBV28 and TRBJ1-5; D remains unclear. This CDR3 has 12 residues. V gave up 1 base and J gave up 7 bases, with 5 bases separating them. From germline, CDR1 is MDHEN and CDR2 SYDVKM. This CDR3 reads CASSLLAQPQHF. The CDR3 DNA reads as TGTGCCAGCAGTTTATTAGCCCAGCCCCAGCATTTT.